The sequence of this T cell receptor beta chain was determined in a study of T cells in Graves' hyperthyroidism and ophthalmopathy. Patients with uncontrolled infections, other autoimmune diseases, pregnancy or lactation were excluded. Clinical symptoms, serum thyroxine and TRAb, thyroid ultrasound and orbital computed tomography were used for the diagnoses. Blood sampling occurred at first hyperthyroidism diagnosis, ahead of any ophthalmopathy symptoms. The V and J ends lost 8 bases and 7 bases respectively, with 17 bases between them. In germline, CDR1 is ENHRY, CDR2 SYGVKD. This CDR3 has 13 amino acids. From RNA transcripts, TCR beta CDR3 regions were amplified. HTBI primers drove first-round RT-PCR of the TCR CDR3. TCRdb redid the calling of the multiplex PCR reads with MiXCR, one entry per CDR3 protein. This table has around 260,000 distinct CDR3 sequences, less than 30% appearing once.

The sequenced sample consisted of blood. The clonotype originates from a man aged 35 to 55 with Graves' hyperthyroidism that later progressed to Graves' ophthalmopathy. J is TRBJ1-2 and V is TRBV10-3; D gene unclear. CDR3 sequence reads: CAIGNPGRVGYTF. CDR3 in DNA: TGTGCCATCGGCAACCCCGGGAGGGTTGGCTACACCTTC.